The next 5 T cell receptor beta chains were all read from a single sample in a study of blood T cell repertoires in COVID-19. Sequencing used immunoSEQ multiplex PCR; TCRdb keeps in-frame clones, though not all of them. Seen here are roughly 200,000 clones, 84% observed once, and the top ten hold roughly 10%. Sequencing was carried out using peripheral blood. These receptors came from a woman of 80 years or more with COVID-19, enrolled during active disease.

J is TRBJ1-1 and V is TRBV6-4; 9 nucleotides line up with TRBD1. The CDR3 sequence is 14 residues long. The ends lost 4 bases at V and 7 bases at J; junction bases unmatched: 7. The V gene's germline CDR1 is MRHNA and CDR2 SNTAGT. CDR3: CASSATGGLGEAFF. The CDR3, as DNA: TGTGCCAGCAGTGCAACAGGGGGCTTGGGTGAAGCTTTCTTT.

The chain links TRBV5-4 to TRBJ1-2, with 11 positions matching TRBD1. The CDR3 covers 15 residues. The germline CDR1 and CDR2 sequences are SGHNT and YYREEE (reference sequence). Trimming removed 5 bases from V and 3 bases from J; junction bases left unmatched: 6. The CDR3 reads CASRGGQGVDYGYTF. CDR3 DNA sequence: TGTGCCAGCAGGGGGGGACAGGGGGTAGACTATGGCTACACCTTC.

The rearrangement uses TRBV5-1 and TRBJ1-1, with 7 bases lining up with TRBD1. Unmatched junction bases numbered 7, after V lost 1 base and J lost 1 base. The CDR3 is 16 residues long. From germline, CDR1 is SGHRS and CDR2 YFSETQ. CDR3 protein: CASSLRSGGGNTEAFF. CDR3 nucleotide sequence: TGCGCCAGCAGCTTGCGGTCAGGGGGAGGGAACACTGAAGCTTTCTTT.

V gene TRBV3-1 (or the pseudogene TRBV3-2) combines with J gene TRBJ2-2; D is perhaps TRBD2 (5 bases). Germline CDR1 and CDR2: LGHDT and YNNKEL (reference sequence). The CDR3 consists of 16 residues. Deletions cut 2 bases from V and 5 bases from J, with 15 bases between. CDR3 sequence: CASSQNGRGGTGELFF. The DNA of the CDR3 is TGTGCCAGCAGCCAAAATGGACGGGGTGGGACCGGGGAGCTGTTTTTT.

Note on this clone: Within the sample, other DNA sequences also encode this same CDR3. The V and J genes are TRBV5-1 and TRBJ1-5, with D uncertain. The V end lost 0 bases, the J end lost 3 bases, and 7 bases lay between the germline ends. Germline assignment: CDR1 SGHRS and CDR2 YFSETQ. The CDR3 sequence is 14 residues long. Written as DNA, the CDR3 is TGCGCCAGCAGCTTGGACAGTCCCAATCAGCCCCAGCATTTT. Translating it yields CASSLDSPNQPQHF.